One sample yielded the 8 T cell receptor beta chains listed below, sequenced in a study of shared clonotypes between healthy human individuals. The table came from immunoSEQ multiplex PCR; TCRdb's copy has only in-frame clones and leaves some out. The table lists 1,400,000 or so clones, approximately 98.5% of them singletons. Source material: naive CD4+ T cells sorted from blood. Described subset: CD45RA+ positively selected. All receptors come from a man aged 25-40 years in good health.

The gene calls are TRBV2 and TRBJ2-1, with no clear D. The length of the CDR3 is 11 residues. V shed 8 bases and J shed 9 bases, with 11 bases lying between them. Germline V gene data show CDR1 as SNHLY and CDR2 as FYNNEI. CDR3 sequence: CASSRGGEQFF. CDR3 coding DNA: TGTGCCAGCTCCCGAGGCGGTGAGCAGTTCTTC.

The chain links TRBV7-6 to TRBJ2-5, with a weak D call TRBD2 (5 bases). The V gene's germline CDR1 is SGHVS and CDR2 FNYEAQ. V was cut by 2 bases and J by 6 bases, with 19 bases left in between. The CDR3 length is 16 residues. The CDR3 spells CASSLSPPWEWKTQYF. For the CDR3, the DNA is TGTGCCAGCAGCTTATCCCCCCCATGGGAGTGGAAGACCCAGTACTTC.

The V and J genes are TRBV11-2 and TRBJ2-7, with D hard to call. Trimming took 4 bases from V and 2 from J, leaving 21 bases between them. The germline V gene has CDR1 SGHAT and CDR2 FQNNGV. The CDR3 is made up of 17 amino acids. The DNA for the CDR3 is TGTGCCAGCAGCTCAATGCACCTTAGGGTCCCTACCTACGAGCAGTACTTC. Amino acid sequence: CASSSMHLRVPTYEQYF.

V and J are TRBV10-2 and TRBJ1-1; unclear D gene. Germline V gives CDR1 WSHSY, CDR2 SAAADI. This CDR3 is built from 14 residues. The V and J ends lost 2 bases and 0 bases respectively, with 7 bases between them. CDR3 protein: CASSEVRMNTEAFF. CDR3 DNA sequence: TGCGCCAGCAGTGAGGTCAGAATGAACACTGAAGCTTTCTTT.

This chain uses TRBV30 with TRBJ2-1; D perhaps matches TRBD1 (7 bases). The CDR3 loop spans 15 amino acids. Trimming cost V 3 bases and J 3 bases, with 15 bases left between them. Germline CDR1 GTSNPN, CDR2 SVGIG (reference sequence). CDR3: CAWSGRGVIYNEQFF. CDR3 sequence (DNA): TGTGCCTGGAGCGGCAGGGGGGTGATCTACAATGAGCAGTTCTTC.

The V and J genes are TRBV5-5 and TRBJ2-2; 9 bases agree with TRBD2. Looked up from germline, CDR1 is SGHKS and CDR2 is YYEKEE (reference sequence). V lost 2 bases to trimming and J lost 4 bases; unmatched junction nucleotides: 6. This CDR3 has 16 amino acids. The CDR3 nucleotides read TGTGCCAGCAGCTTCTTCATGCGGGAGGGCACCGGGGAGCTGTTTTTT. As protein: CASSFFMREGTGELFF.

The count of this clone is one. This sequence joins TRBV10-1 and TRBJ1-1; a weak D match, TRBD1 (6 bases). From germline, CDR1 is WNHNN and CDR2 SYGVQD (reference sequence). The V gene lost 4 bases and the J gene lost 1 base, with 13 bases spanning the gap. The CDR3 is made up of 15 amino acids. This CDR3 reads CASSGRGLGNTEAFF. The CDR3 coding sequence is TGCGCCAGCAGTGGGAGGGGGTTGGGGAACACTGAAGCTTTCTTT.

J is TRBJ2-7 and V is TRBV7-8; D perhaps matches TRBD1 (5 bases). Per the germline V gene, CDR1 is SGHVS and CDR2 is FQNEAQ. The CDR3 totals 13 residues. V lost 2 bases and J 6 bases, leaving 11 bases between the germline ends. CDR3 sequence (DNA): TGTGCCAGCAGCTTATGGGGCTATGGCGAGCAGTACTTC. This gives the protein CASSLWGYGEQYF.